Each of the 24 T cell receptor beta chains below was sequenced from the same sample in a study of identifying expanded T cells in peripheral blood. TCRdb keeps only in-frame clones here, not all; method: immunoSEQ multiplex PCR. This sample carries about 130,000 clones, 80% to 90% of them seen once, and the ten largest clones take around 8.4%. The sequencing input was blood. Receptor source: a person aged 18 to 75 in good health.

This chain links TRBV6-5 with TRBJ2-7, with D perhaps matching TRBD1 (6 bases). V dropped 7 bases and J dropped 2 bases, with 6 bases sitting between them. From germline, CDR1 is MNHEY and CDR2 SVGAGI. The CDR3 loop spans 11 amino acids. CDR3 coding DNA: TGTGCCAGCAAGGGGGCCTACGAGCAGTACTTC. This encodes CASKGAYEQYF.

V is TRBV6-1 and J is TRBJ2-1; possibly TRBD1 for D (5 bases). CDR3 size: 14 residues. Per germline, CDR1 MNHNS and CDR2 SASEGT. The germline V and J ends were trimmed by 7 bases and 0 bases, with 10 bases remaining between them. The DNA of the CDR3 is TGTGCCAGCACCACAGACAGCTCCTACAATGAGCAGTTCTTC. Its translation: CASTTDSSYNEQFF.

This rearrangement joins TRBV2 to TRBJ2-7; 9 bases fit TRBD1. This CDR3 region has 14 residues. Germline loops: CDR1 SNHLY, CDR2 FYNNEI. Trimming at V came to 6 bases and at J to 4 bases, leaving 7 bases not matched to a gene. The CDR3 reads CASSAQGAGYEQYF. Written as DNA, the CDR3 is TGTGCCAGCAGCGCACAGGGGGCGGGTTACGAGCAGTACTTC.

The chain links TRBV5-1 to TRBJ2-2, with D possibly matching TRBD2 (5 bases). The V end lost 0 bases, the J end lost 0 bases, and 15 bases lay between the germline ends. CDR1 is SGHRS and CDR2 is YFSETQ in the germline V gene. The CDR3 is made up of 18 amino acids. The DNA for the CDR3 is TGCGCCAGCAGCTTGGAAATGGTGGGGAGAGCGAACACCGGGGAGCTGTTTTTT. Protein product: CASSLEMVGRANTGELFF.

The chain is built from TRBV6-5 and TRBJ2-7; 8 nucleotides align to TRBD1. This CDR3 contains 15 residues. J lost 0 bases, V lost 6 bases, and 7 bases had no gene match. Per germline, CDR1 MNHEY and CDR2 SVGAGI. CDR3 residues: CASRLQGVSSYEQYF. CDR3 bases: TGTGCCAGCAGGCTACAGGGGGTAAGCTCCTACGAGCAGTACTTC.

The CDR3 is CASSQSARPFYEQYF. The CDR3 coding sequence is TGTGCCAGCAGCCAATCAGCCAGGCCTTTCTACGAGCAGTACTTC. V is TRBV16 and J is TRBJ2-7; the D is unclear. Trimming pared 0 bases from V and 3 bases from J, leaving 12 bases between. The CDR3 spans 15 residues. Germline lookup yields CDR1 KGHSY and CDR2 FQNENV.

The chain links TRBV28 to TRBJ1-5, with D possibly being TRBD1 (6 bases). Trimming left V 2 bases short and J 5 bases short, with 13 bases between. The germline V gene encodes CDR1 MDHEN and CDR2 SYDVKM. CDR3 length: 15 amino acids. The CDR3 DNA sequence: TGTGCCAGCAGTTTAGCAACAGGGTTTTATCAGCCCCAGCATTTT. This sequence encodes CASSLATGFYQPQHF.

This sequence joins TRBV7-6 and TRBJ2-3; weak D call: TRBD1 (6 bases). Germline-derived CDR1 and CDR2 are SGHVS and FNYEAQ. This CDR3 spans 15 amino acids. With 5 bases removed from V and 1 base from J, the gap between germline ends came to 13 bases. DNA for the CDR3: TGTGCCAGCAGCCTACGAAGGACAGGCACAGATACGCAGTATTTT. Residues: CASSLRRTGTDTQYF.

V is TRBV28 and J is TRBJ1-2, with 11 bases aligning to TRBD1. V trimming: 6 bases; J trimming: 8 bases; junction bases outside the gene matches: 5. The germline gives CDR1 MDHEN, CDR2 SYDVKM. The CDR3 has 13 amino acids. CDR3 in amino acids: CASSPDRGRGYTF. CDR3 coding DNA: TGTGCCAGCAGCCCGGACAGGGGGCGAGGCTACACCTTC.

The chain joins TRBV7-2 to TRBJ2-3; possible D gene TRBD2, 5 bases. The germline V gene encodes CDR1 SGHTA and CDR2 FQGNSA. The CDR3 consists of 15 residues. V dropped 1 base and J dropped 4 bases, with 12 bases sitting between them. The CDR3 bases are TGTGCCAGCAGCTTAGGTAGCGCTCTGGCAGATACGCAGTATTTT. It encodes CASSLGSALADTQYF.

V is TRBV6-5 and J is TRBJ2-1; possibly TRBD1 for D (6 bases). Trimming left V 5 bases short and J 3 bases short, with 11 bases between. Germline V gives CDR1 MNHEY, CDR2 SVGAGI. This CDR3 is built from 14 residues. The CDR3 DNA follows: TGTGCCAGCAGTGTGCAGGGGAACTACAATGAGCAGTTCTTC. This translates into CASSVQGNYNEQFF.

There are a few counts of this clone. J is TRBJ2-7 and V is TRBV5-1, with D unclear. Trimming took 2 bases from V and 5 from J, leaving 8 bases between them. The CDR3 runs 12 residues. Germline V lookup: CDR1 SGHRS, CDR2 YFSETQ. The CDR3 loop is CASSFDPHEQYF. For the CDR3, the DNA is TGCGCCAGCAGCTTCGACCCTCACGAGCAGTACTTC.

The CDR3 region has the DNA TGTGCCAGCAGCTTAATCGGGACTACGAACACCGGGGAGCTGTTTTTT. Its translation: CASSLIGTTNTGELFF. The V call is TRBV7-3, the J call TRBJ2-2, with TRBD2 identical over 7 bases. This CDR3 has 16 residues. The trim removed 1 base at V and 0 bases at J, leaving 2 bases unmatched. From germline, CDR1 is SGHTA and CDR2 FQGTGA.

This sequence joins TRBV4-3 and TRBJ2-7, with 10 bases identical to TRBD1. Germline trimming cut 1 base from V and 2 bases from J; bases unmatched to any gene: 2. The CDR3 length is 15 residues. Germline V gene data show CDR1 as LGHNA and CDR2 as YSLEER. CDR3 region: CASSQAGTGAYEQYF. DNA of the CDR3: TGCGCCAGCAGCCAAGCCGGGACAGGGGCCTACGAGCAGTACTTC.

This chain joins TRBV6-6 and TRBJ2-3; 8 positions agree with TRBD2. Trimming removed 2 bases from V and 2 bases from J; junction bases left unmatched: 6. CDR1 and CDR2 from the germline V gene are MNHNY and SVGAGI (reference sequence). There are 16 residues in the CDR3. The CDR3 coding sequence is TGTGCCAGCAGTTACGAGGGCGGGAGGCCCACAGATACGCAGTATTTT. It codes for CASSYEGGRPTDTQYF.

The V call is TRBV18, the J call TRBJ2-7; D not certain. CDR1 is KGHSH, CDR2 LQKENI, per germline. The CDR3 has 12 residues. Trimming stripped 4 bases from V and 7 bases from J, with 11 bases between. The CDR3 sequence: CASSRPPGEQYF. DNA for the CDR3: TGTGCCAGCTCACGACCCCCGGGTGAGCAGTACTTC. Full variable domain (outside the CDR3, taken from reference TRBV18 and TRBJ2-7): NAGVMQNPRHLVRRRGQEARLRCSPMKGHSHVYWYRQLPEEGLKFMVYLQKENIIDESGMPKERFSAEFPKEGPSILRIQQVVRGDSAAYFCASSRPPGEQYFGPGTRLTVT.

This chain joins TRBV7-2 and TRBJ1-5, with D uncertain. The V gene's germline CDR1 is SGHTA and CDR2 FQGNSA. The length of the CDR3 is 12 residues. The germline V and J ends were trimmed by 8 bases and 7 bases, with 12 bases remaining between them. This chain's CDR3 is CASGRTEQPQHF. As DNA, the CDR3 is TGTGCCAGCGGACGGACGGAACAGCCCCAGCATTTT. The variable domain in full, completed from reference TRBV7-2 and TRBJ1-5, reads GAGVSQSPSNKVTEKGKDVELRCDPISGHTALYWYRQSLGQGLEFLIYFQGNSAPDKSGLPSDRFSAERTGGSVSTLTIQRTQQEDSAVYLCASGRTEQPQHFGDGTRLSIL.

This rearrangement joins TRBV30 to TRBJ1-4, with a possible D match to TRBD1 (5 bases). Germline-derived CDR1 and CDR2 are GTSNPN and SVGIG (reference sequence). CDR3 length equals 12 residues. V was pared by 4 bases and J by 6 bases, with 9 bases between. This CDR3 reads CAWKRGDEKLFF. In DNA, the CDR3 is TGTGCCTGGAAGAGGGGAGATGAAAAACTGTTTTTT. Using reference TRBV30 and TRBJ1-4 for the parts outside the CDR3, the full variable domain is SQTIHQWPATLVQPVGSPLSLECTVEGTSNPNLYWYRQAAGRGLQLLFYSVGIGQISSEVPQNLSASRPQDRQFILSSKKLLLSDSGFYLCAWKRGDEKLFFGSGTQLSVL.

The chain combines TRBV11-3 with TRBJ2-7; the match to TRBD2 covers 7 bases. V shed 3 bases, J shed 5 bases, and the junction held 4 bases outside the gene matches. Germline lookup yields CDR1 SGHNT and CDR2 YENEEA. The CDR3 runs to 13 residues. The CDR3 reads CASSLSGMDEQYF. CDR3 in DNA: TGTGCCAGCAGCTTGAGCGGGATGGACGAGCAGTACTTC. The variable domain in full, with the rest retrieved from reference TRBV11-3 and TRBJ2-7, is EAGVVQSPRYKIIEKKQPVAFWCNPISGHNTLYWYLQNLGQGPELLIRYENEEAVDDSQLPKDRFSAERLKGVDSTLKIQPAELGDSAVYLCASSLSGMDEQYFGPGTRLTVT.

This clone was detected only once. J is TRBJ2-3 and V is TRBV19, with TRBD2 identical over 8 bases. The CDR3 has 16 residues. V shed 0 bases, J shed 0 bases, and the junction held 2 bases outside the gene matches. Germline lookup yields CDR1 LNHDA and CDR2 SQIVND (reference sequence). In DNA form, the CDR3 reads TGTGCCAGTAGTATAGAGCGGGGGGATAGCACAGATACGCAGTATTTT. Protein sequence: CASSIERGDSTDTQYF.

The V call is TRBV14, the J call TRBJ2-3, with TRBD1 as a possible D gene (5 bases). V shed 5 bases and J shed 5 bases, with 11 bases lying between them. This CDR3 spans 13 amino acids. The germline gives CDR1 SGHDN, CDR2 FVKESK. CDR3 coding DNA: TGTGCCAGCAGCTTACAGGTGGGAGATACGCAGTATTTT. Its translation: CASSLQVGDTQYF. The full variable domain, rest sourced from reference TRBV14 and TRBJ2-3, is EAGVTQFPSHSVIEKGQTVTLRCDPISGHDNLYWYRRVMGKEIKFLLHFVKESKQDESGMPNNRFLAERTGGTYSTLKVQPAELEDSGVYFCASSLQVGDTQYFGPGTRLTVL.

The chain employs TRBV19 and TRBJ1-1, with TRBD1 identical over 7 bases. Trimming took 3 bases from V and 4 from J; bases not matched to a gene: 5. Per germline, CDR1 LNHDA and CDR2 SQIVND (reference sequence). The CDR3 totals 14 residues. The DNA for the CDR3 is TGTGCCAGTAGTATCCAGGCAGGGGGCACTGAAGCTTTCTTT. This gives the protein CASSIQAGGTEAFF.

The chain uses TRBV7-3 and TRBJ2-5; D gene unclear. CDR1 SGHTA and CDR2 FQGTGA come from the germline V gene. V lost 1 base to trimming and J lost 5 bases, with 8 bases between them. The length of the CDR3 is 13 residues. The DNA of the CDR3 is TGTGCCAGCAGCTTAATGGATATGGAGACCCAGTACTTC. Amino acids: CASSLMDMETQYF.

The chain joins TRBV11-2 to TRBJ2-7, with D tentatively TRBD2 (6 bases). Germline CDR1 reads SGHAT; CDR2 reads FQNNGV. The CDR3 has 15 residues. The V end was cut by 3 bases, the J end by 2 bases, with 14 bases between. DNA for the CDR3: TGTGCCAGCAGCTTTGGGAGGCTTTCTACCTACGAGCAGTACTTC. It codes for CASSFGRLSTYEQYF.